The 23 T cell receptor beta chains given below trace back to one sample, sequenced in a study of T-cell reconstitution after alpha-beta-depleted transplantation in children. Unique molecular identifiers were incorporated into the prepared TCRbeta library. TCRdb re-called the PCR reads with MiXCR, one entry per CDR3 protein. The repertoire consists of about 210,000 distinct CDR3 sequences, with under 20% occurring once and the leading ten covering around 45%. This material consisted of PBMCs, mostly from graft donor cells, taken 360 days after TCRalphabeta/CD19-depleted stem cell transplant. The source is a male patient aged 2-15 years who had a stem cell transplant for acute lymphoblastic leukemia, so the T cells may come from the graft donor.

The rearrangement uses TRBV6-1 and TRBJ2-5, with D maybe TRBD2 (5 bases). V was clipped by 6 bases and J by 4 bases, with 24 bases between them. This CDR3 region has 17 residues. Germline CDR1 MNHNS, CDR2 SASEGT. CDR3 coding DNA: TGTGCCAGCAGGCTAGGGTCCATAGTTCTCGGGGTAGAGACCCAGTACTTC. Its protein is CASRLGSIVLGVETQYF.

This clonotype was counted between two and nine times. The chain carries TRBV18 and TRBJ2-5; D gene unclear. Per the germline V gene, CDR1 is KGHSH and CDR2 is LQKENI. The CDR3 consists of 13 residues. Trimming stripped 6 bases from V and 5 bases from J, with 13 bases between. CDR3 sequence: CASSAWQGETQYF. The CDR3, as DNA: TGTGCCAGCTCGGCTTGGCAAGGGGAGACCCAGTACTTC.

Comment on this clonotype: One base away lies a much larger clone, so this may be a sequencing read error. As DNA, the CDR3 is TGCGCCAGCGCACCATCGTCAGAGACCCAGTACTTC. This codes for CASAPSSETQYF. This chain links TRBV18 with TRBJ2-5; D gene ambiguous. The CDR3 extends over 12 amino acids. Germline V gives CDR1 KGHSH, CDR2 LQKENI.

In this sample, this clonotype turned up a few times. The chain is built from TRBV7-9 and TRBJ2-4; weak D call: TRBD2 (6 bases). Germline assignment: CDR1 SEHNR and CDR2 FQNEAQ (reference sequence). CDR3 length equals 14 residues. The V end lost 3 bases, the J end lost 5 bases, and 11 bases lay between the germline ends. The CDR3 reads CASSLLGGENIQYF. The CDR3, as DNA: TGTGCCAGCAGCTTGCTTGGCGGGGAAAACATTCAGTACTTC.

This clonotype has more than one count but fewer than ten. The chain links TRBV29-1 to TRBJ2-5; the D gene is possibly TRBD1 (6 bases). Germline CDR1 reads SQVTM; CDR2 reads ANQGSEA. The CDR3 is 11 amino acids. Deletions cut 7 bases from V and 4 bases from J, with 10 bases between. As DNA, the CDR3 is TGCAGCGCAGGGGAGTCAGAGACCCAGTACTTC. Translated: CSAGESETQYF.

This clonotype was seen a handful of times. V gene TRBV5-5 combines with J gene TRBJ1-2; TRBD1 is a possible D gene (6 bases). V was trimmed by 0 bases and J by 2 bases, leaving 11 bases between them. CDR1 and CDR2 (germline): SGHKS, YYEKEE (reference sequence). This CDR3 has 15 residues. CDR3 DNA: TGTGCCAGCAGCTTGGACAGGGAAAGGAACTATGGCTACACCTTC. Residues: CASSLDRERNYGYTF.

The V and J genes are TRBV20-1 and TRBJ2-5; 9 bases agree with TRBD1. The trim removed 7 bases at V and 3 bases at J, leaving 6 bases unmatched. Germline values: CDR1 DFQATT, CDR2 SNEGSKA (reference sequence). The CDR3 runs to 13 residues. For the CDR3, the DNA is TGCAGTGACGAGGGACAGGGAGAAGAGACCCAGTACTTC. Residues: CSDEGQGEETQYF.

The gene calls are TRBV4-3 and TRBJ1-2; no clear D gene. V lost 3 bases to trimming and J lost 4 bases, with 12 bases between them. The CDR3 sequence is 14 residues long. CDR1 and CDR2 from the germline V gene are LGHNA and YSLEER. The CDR3 protein is CASSHLGRSYGYTF. CDR3 sequence (DNA): TGCGCCAGCAGCCACCTAGGACGCAGCTATGGCTACACCTTC.

This clonotype turned up a few times. The chain carries TRBV7-2 and TRBJ2-6, with a weak D call TRBD1 (5 bases). Per the germline V gene, CDR1 is SGHTA and CDR2 is FQGNSA. This CDR3 has 17 residues. Trimming removed 11 bases from V and 0 bases from J, with 20 bases in between. CDR3 sequence: CAYWGRVGHSGANVLTF. The CDR3 nucleotides read TGTGCCTACTGGGGCAGGGTTGGGCACTCTGGGGCCAACGTCCTGACTTTC. The full variable domain, its missing parts supplied by reference TRBV7-2 and TRBJ2-6, is GAGVSQSPSNKVTEKGKDVELRCDPISGHTALYWYRQSLGQGLEFLIYFQGNSAPDKSGLPSDRFSAERTGGSVSTLTIQRTQQEDSAVYLCAYWGRVGHSGANVLTFGAGSRLTVL.

This clonotype was detected only a few times. The chain recombines TRBV10-3 with TRBJ2-5, with 9 positions matching TRBD2. Germline CDR1 is ENHRY and CDR2 is SYGVKD. The CDR3 has 14 residues. V shed 10 bases and J 2 bases; nucleotides not matched to a gene: 8. The CDR3 region has the DNA TGTGCCACCTCTCTAGCGGGGAAACAAGAGACCCAGTACTTC. Protein: CATSLAGKQETQYF.

A few counts support this clonotype. The chain joins TRBV12-3 or TRBV12-4 to TRBJ2-7; no clear D. CDR3 length equals 12 residues. V shed 7 bases and J shed 8 bases, with 15 bases lying between them. The CDR3: CASTRGWEKQYF. In nucleotides, the CDR3 is TGTGCCAGCACCCGAGGATGGGAAAAGCAGTACTTC.

In nucleotides, the CDR3 is TGTGCCAGCAGCCGTGGGACACTCCAAATCCTCACCGGGGAGCTGTTTTTT. Amino acids: CASSRGTLQILTGELFF. The J gene is TRBJ2-2, the V gene TRBV21-1; TRBD1 is taken as the D call from the table, unchecked against the DNA. TRBV21-1 is assigned pseudogene status. CDR3 length: 17 amino acids.

In its sample, this clonotype was seen a few times. The V call is TRBV7-2, the J call TRBJ1-1, with 11 bases that match TRBD1. The CDR3 extends over 17 amino acids. The trim removed 1 base at V and 5 bases at J, leaving 9 bases unmatched. The germline V gene encodes CDR1 SGHTA and CDR2 FQGNSA. Written as DNA, the CDR3 is TGTGCCAGCAGCTTAGTAGGACAGGGGGCCCCCAGGACTGAAGCTTTCTTT. Protein product: CASSLVGQGAPRTEAFF.

CDR3 in DNA: TGTGCCAGCAGCTCTTCTCGGACAGGTGGTGAAAAACTGTTTTTT. It yields the protein CASSSSRTGGEKLFF. The chain couples TRBV7-2 to TRBJ1-4, with 7 bases matching TRBD1. CDR1 and CDR2 (germline): SGHTA, FQGNSA. CDR3 length: 15 residues. V gave up 4 bases and J gave up 7 bases; unmatched junction bases: 9.

The gene calls are TRBV9 and TRBJ2-7, with TRBD2 as a possible D gene (5 bases). Germline loops: CDR1 SGDLS, CDR2 YYNGEE. The CDR3 runs 14 residues. V was cut by 0 bases and J by 3 bases, with 10 bases left in between. The CDR3 sequence: CASSVAGIGYEQYF. The CDR3 DNA sequence: TGTGCCAGCAGCGTAGCCGGGATAGGCTACGAGCAGTACTTC. Drawing the rest from reference TRBV9 and TRBJ2-7, the complete variable domain is DSGVTQTPKHLITATGQRVTLRCSPRSGDLSVYWYQQSLDQGLQFLIQYYNGEERAKGNILERFSAQQFPDLHSELNLSSLELGDSALYFCASSVAGIGYEQYFGPGTRLTVT.

This clonotype has a handful of counts. The J gene is TRBJ2-7, the V gene TRBV12-3 or TRBV12-4; either TRBD1 or TRBD2 may fit D (6 bases each). This CDR3 has 14 residues. The ends were cut back, 1 base at V and 4 bases at J, with 11 bases in the middle. The CDR3 DNA sequence: TGTGCCAGCAGTTTAGGGGGGGCATTTTACGAGCAGTACTTC. Protein: CASSLGGAFYEQYF.

In this sample, this clonotype turned up a few times. The chain links TRBV20-1 to TRBJ2-3, with unresolved D. Germline V gene data show CDR1 as DFQATT and CDR2 as SNEGSKA (reference sequence). This CDR3 region has 12 residues. The ends were cut back, 6 bases at V and 5 bases at J, with 12 bases in the middle. Here the CDR3 DNA reads TGCAGTGCAAGCGACACACTAGATACGCAGTATTTT. Amino acids: CSASDTLDTQYF.

The chain links TRBV12-3 or TRBV12-4 to TRBJ1-2, with D tentatively TRBD1 (5 bases). V lost 6 bases, J lost 1 base, and 21 bases lay in between. The CDR3 runs 17 residues. CDR3 amino acids: CASRPFGNRPDNYGYTF. The CDR3 DNA sequence: TGTGCCAGCAGACCTTTTGGGAACAGGCCGGATAACTATGGCTACACCTTC.

The chain uses TRBV7-9 and TRBJ1-1; 7 bases map to TRBD1. V trimming: 0 bases; J trimming: 5 bases; junction bases outside the gene matches: 6. In germline, CDR1 is SEHNR, CDR2 FQNEAQ (reference sequence). CDR3 length equals 15 residues. The CDR3 coding sequence is TGTGCCAGCAGCTTAGCGCGGACAGGTTGGACTGAAGCTTTCTTT. Amino acid sequence: CASSLARTGWTEAFF.

This clonotype was seen a handful of times. CDR3 sequence reads: CASSRRTGDEQFF. The CDR3 DNA follows: TGTGCCAGCTCACGAAGGACAGGGGATGAGCAGTTCTTC. This sequence joins TRBV18 and TRBJ2-1, with TRBD1 identical over 9 bases. CDR1 KGHSH and CDR2 LQKENI come from the germline V gene. J was trimmed by 8 bases and V by 4 bases; bases with no gene match: 3. The CDR3 runs 13 residues.

This clonotype was counted only a few times. The chain recombines TRBV5-1 with TRBJ1-1; tentative D call: TRBD1 (6 bases). Germline CDR1 is SGHRS and CDR2 is YFSETQ. This CDR3 is built from 14 residues. The V and J ends lost 0 bases and 5 bases respectively, with 11 bases between them. The CDR3 here is CASSLVGGRTEAFF. The CDR3 DNA follows: TGCGCCAGCAGCTTGGTTGGGGGGCGGACTGAAGCTTTCTTT.

J is TRBJ2-1 and V is TRBV25-1; 8 bases are shared with TRBD2. Trimming at V came to 0 bases and at J to 7 bases, leaving 8 bases not matched to a gene. There are 16 residues in the CDR3. Germline V CDR1 and CDR2: MGHDK, SYGVNS. The CDR3 nucleotides are TGTGCCAGCAGTGAATATAATCGCGGGAGGTGGAATGAGCAGTTCTTC. Protein product: CASSEYNRGRWNEQFF.

This clonotype was detected ten times or more. V and J are TRBV7-2 and TRBJ2-1; TRBD1 is a possible D gene (5 bases). The CDR3 spans 15 residues. Looked up from germline, CDR1 is SGHTA and CDR2 is FQGNSA. Trimming took 0 bases from V and 2 from J, leaving 8 bases between them. CDR3 coding DNA: TGTGCCAGCAGCTTAGCCTCAGGGACCTACAATGAGCAGTTCTTC. This translates into CASSLASGTYNEQFF.